Listed here is a single T cell receptor (beta chain). Its specificity is unknown. This sample was included in a study of beta chain features in type 1 diabetes. General study points: Significant though moderate, a shortening of TCRB CDR3s appeared in all four CD4+ subsets of Type 1 diabetes patients.

The germline gives CDR1 MNHEY, CDR2 SVGAGI. The CDR3 contains 13 residues. The V end lost 10 bases, the J end lost 4 bases, and 16 bases lay between the germline ends. Since all of the isolated RNA was reverse transcribed, expressed TCRB transcripts were what got sequenced. Only in-frame clones appear in the TCRdb table, and some are missing; sequencing was by immunoSEQ multiplex PCR. The profile shows 250,000 to 400,000 clones, 14% of them singletons. Blood was drawn once from each donor into heparinised tubes. The draws averaged around 110 mL. The sequenced material came from central memory CD4+ T cells from blood. This rearrangement joins TRBV6-5 to TRBJ2-5; possible D gene TRBD1, 6 bases. The receptor comes from a man under 40 in good health. The CDR3 nucleotides are TGTGCCACCAGAGCAGGGGTCGTAGAGACCCAGTACTTC. Translated: CATRAGVVETQYF.